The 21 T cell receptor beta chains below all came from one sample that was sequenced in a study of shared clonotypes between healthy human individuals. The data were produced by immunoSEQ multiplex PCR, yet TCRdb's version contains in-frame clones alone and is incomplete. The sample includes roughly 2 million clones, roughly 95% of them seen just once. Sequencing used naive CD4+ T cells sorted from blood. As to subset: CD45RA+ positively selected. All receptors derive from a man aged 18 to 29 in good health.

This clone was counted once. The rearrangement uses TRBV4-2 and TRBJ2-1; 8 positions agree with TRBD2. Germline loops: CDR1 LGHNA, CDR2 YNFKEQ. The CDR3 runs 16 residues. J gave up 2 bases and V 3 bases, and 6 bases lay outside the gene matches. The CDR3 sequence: CASSQSTSAAYNEQFF. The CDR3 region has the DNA TGTGCCAGCAGCCAGTCGACTAGCGCAGCCTACAATGAGCAGTTCTTC.

The CDR3 DNA reads TGTGCCAGCAGACCCCAGATCTCTGGAAACACCATATATTTT. This translates into CASRPQISGNTIYF. The gene calls are TRBV7-2 and TRBJ1-3, with unresolved D. V shed 6 bases and J shed 0 bases, with 9 bases lying between them. The CDR3 extends over 14 amino acids. Germline-derived CDR1 and CDR2 are SGHTA and FQGNSA.

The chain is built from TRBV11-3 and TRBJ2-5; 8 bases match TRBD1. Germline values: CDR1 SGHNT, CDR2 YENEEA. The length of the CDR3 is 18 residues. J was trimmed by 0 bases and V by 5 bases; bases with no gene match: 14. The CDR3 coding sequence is TGTGCCAGCAGCCCCGGGACAGGAACGAGTGGGTACCAAGAGACCCAGTACTTC. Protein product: CASSPGTGTSGYQETQYF.

The CDR3 region is CASSETSSQETQYF. DNA of the CDR3: TGTGCCAGCAGCGAGACTAGCTCCCAAGAGACCCAGTACTTC. The chain links TRBV6-1 to TRBJ2-5; 7 bases line up with TRBD2. This CDR3 contains 14 residues. J gave up 1 base and V 6 bases, and 5 bases lay outside the gene matches. Germline V lookup: CDR1 MNHNS, CDR2 SASEGT.

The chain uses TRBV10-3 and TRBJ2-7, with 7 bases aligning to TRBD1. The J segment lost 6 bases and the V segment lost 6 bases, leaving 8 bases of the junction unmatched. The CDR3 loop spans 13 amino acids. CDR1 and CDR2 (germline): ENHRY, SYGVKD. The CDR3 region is CAIRGQNPGEQYF. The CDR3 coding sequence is TGTGCCATCAGGGGACAGAACCCGGGCGAGCAGTACTTC.

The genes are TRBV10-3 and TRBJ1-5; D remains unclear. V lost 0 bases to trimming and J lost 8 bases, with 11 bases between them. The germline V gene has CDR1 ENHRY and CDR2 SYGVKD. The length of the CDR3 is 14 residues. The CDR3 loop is CAISESGVSKPQHF. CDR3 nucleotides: TGTGCCATCAGTGAGTCTGGGGTCTCGAAGCCCCAGCATTTT.

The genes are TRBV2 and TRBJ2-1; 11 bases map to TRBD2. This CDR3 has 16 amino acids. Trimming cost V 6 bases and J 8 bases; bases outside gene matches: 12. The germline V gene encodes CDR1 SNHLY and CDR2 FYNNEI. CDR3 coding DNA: TGTGCCAGCAGCCGCGGACTAGCGGGTCCCTATGATGAGCAGTTCTTC. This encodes CASSRGLAGPYDEQFF.

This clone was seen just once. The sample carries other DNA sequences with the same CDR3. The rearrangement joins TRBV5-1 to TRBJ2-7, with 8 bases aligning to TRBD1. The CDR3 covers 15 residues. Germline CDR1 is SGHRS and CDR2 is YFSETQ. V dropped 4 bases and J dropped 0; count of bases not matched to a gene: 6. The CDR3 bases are TGCGCCAGCAGCCCGGGGACAGGTATCTCCTACGAGCAGTACTTC. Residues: CASSPGTGISYEQYF.

The CDR3 sequence is CAWSGGTYNSPLHF. The CDR3 DNA sequence: TGTGCCTGGAGTGGGGGTACCTATAATTCACCCCTCCACTTT. This chain links TRBV30 with TRBJ1-6; D gene unclear. Germline values: CDR1 GTSNPN, CDR2 SVGIG (reference sequence). CDR3 size: 14 residues. The germline V and J ends were trimmed by 1 base and 2 bases, with 6 bases remaining between them.

CDR3 protein: CASSSGTVSSYEQYF. The CDR3 region has the DNA TGTGCCAGCAGCTCCGGGACGGTGAGCTCCTACGAGCAGTACTTC. The V and J genes are TRBV5-4 and TRBJ2-7; possibly TRBD1 or TRBD2 for D (5 bases each). V gave up 3 bases and J gave up 0 bases, with 13 bases separating them. Germline V lookup: CDR1 SGHNT, CDR2 YYREEE (reference sequence). CDR3 length: 15 amino acids.

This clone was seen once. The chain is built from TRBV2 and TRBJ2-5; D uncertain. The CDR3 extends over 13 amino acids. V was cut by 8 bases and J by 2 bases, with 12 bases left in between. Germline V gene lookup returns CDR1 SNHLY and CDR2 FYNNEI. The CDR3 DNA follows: TGTGCCAGCGTCCCGTCTTTTCAAGAGACCCAGTACTTC. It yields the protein CASVPSFQETQYF.

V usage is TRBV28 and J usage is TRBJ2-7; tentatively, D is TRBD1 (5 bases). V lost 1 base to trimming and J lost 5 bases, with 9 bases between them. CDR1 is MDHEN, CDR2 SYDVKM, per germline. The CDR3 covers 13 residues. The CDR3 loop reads CASSLSGIHEQYF. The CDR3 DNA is TGTGCCAGCAGTTTATCAGGGATCCACGAGCAGTACTTC.

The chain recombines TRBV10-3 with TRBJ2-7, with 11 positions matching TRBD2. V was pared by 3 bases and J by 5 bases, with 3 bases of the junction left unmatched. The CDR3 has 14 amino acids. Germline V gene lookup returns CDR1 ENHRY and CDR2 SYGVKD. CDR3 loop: CAISDLAGGNEQYF. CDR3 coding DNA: TGTGCCATCAGTGACCTAGCGGGAGGCAACGAGCAGTACTTC.

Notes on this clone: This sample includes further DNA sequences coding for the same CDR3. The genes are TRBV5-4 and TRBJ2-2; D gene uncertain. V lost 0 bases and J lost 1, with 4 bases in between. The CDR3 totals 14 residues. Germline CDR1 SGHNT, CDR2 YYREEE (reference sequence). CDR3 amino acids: CASSLGLNTGELFF. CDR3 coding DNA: TGTGCCAGCAGCTTGGGTCTGAACACCGGGGAGCTGTTTTTT.

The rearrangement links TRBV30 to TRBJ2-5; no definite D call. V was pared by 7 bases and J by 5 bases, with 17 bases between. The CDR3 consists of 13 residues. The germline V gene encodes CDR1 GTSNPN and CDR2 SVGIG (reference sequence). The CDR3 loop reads CASLDAPVETQYF. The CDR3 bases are TGTGCCTCGCTAGACGCCCCAGTTGAGACCCAGTACTTC.

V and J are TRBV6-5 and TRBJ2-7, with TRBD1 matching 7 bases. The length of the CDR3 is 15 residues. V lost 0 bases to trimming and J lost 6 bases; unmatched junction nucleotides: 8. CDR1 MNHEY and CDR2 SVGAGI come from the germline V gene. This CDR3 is CASSYSGAGGGEQYF. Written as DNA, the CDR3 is TGTGCCAGCAGTTACTCCGGGGCAGGGGGTGGCGAGCAGTACTTC.

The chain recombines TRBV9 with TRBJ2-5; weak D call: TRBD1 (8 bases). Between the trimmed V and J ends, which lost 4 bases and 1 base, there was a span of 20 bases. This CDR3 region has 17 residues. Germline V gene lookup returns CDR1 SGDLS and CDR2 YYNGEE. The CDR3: CASSSRSTGGAQETQYF. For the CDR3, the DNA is TGTGCCAGCAGCTCGAGAAGCACAGGGGGGGCCCAAGAGACCCAGTACTTC.

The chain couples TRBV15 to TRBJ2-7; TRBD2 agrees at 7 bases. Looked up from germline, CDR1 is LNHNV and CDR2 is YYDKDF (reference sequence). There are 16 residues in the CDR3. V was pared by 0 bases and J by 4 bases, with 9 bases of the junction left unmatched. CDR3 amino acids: CATSRDGGLAVYEQYF. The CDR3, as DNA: TGTGCCACCAGCAGAGATGGTGGTCTAGCGGTATACGAGCAGTACTTC. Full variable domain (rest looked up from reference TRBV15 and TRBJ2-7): DAMVIQNPRYQVTQFGKPVTLSCSQTLNHNVMYWYQQKSSQAPKLLFHYYDKDFNNEADTPDNFQSRRPNTSFCFLDIRSPGLGDTAMYLCATSRDGGLAVYEQYFGPGTRLTVT.

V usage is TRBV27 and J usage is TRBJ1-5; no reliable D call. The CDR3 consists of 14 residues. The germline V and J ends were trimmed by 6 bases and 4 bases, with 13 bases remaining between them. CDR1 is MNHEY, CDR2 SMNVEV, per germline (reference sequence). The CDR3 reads CASSRLDGNQPQHF. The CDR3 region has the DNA TGTGCCAGCAGCCGACTCGACGGGAATCAGCCCCAGCATTTT.

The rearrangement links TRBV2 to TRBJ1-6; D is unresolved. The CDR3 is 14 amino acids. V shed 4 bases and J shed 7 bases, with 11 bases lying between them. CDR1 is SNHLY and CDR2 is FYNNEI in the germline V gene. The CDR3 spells CASSVTELNSPLHF. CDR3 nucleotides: TGTGCCAGCAGTGTTACAGAGTTGAATTCACCCCTCCACTTT.

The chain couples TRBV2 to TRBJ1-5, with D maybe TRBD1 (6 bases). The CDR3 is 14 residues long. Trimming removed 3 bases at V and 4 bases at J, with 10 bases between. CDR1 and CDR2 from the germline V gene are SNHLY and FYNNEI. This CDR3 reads CASSDGQKNQPQHF. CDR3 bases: TGTGCCAGCAGTGATGGACAGAAGAATCAGCCCCAGCATTTT.